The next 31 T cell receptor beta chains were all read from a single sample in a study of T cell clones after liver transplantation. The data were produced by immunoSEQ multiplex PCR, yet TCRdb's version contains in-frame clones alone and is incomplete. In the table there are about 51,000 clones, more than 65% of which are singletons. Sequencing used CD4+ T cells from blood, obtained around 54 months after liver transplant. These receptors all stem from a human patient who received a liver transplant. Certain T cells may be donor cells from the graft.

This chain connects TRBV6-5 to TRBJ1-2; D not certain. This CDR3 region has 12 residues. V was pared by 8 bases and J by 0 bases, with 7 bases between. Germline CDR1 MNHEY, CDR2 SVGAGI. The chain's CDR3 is CASARANYGYTF. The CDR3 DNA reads TGTGCCAGCGCCCGGGCTAACTATGGCTACACCTTC.

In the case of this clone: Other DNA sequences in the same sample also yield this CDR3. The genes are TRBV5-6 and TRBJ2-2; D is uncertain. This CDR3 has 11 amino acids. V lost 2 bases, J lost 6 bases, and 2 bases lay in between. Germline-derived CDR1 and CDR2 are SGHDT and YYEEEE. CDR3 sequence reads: CASSFSGELFF. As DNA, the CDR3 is TGTGCCAGCAGCTTTTCCGGGGAGCTGTTTTTT.

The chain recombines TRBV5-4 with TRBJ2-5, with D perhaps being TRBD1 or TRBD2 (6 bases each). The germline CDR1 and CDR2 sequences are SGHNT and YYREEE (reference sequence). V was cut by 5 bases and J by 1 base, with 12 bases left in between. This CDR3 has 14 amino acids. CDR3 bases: TGTGCCAGCAGTGCCGGGGGCCCCCAAGAGACCCAGTACTTC. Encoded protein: CASSAGGPQETQYF.

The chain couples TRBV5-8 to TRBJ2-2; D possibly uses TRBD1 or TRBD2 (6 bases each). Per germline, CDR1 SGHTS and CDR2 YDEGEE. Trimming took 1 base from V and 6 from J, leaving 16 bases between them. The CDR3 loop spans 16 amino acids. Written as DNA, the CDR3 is TGTGCCAGCAGCTTGTATGGAGGGGGAAATCCCGGGGAGCTGTTTTTT. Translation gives CASSLYGGGNPGELFF.

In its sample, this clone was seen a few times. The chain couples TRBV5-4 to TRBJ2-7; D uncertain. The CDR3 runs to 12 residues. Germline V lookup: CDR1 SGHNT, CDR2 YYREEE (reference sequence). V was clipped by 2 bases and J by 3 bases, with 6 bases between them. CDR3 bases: TGTGCCAGCAGCTTCCAGGACTACGAGCAGTACTTC. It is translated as CASSFQDYEQYF.

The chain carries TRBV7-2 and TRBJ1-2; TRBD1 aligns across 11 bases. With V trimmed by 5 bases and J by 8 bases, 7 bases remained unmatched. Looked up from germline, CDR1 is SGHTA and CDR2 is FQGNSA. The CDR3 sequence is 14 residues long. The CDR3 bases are TGTGCCAGCAGCGGGACAGGGGGTCGAGGCGGCTACACCTTC. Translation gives CASSGTGGRGGYTF.

DNA of the CDR3: TGTGCCAGCAGTTGGGGGGAAAGGAATCAGCCCCAGCATTTT. Its protein product is CASSWGERNQPQHF. The rearrangement uses TRBV2 and TRBJ1-5, with D tentatively TRBD1 (5 bases). The germline V gene has CDR1 SNHLY and CDR2 FYNNEI. Between the trimmed V and J ends, which lost 5 bases and 4 bases, there was a span of 12 bases. The length of the CDR3 is 14 residues.

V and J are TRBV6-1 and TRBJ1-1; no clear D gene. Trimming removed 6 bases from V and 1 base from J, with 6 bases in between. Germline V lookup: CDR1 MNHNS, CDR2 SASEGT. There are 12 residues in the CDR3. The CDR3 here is CASREGNTEAFF. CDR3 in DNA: TGTGCCAGCAGGGAGGGGAACACTGAAGCTTTCTTT.

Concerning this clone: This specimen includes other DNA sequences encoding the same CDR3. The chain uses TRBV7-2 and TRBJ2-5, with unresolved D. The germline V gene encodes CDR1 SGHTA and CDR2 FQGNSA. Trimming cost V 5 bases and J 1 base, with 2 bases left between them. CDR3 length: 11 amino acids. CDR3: CASSPQETQYF. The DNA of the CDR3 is TGTGCCAGCAGCCCCCAAGAGACCCAGTACTTC.

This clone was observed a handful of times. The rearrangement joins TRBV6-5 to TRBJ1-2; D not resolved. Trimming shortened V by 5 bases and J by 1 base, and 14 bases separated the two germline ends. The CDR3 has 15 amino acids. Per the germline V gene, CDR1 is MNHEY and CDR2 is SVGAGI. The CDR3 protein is CASSPTAAGNYGYTF. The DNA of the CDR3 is TGTGCCAGCAGTCCCACCGCCGCGGGTAACTATGGCTACACCTTC.

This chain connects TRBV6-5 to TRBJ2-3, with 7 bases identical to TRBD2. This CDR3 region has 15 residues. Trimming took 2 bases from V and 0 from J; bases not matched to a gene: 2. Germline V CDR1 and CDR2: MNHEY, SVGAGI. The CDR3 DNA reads TGTGCCAGCAGTTACGCGGGGGACAGCACAGATACGCAGTATTTT. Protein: CASSYAGDSTDTQYF.

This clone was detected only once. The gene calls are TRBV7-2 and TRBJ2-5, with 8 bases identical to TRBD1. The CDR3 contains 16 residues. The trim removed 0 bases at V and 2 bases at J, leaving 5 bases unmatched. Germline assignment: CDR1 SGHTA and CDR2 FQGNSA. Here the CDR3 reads CASSLAAGTGQETQYF. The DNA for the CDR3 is TGTGCCAGCAGCTTAGCGGCCGGGACAGGACAAGAGACCCAGTACTTC.

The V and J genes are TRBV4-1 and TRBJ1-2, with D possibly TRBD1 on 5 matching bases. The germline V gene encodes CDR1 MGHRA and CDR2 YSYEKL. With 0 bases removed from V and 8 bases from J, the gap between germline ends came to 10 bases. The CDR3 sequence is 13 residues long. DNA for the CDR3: TGCGCCAGCAGCCAAGAAAGGGGCTGGGGCTACACCTTC. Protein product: CASSQERGWGYTF.

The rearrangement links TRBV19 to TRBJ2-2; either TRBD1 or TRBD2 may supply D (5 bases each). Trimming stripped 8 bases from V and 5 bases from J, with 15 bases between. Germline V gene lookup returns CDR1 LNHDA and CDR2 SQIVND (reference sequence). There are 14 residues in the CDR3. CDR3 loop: CASVSGWETGELFF. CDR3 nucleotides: TGTGCCAGTGTCTCAGGGTGGGAGACCGGGGAGCTGTTTTTT.

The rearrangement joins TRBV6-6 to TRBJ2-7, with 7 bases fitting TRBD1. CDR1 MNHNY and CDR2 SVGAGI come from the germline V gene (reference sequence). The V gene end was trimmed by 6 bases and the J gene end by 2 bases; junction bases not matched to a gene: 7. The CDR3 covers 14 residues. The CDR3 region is CASRRGQLAYEQYF. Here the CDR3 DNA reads TGTGCCAGCAGAAGGGGACAGCTGGCCTACGAGCAGTACTTC.

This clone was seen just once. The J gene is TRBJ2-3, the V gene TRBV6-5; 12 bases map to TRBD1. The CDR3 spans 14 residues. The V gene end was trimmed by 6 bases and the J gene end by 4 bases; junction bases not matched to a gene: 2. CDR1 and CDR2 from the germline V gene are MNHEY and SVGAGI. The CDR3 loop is CASRGQGAADTQYF. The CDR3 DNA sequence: TGTGCCAGCAGGGGACAGGGGGCCGCAGATACGCAGTATTTT.

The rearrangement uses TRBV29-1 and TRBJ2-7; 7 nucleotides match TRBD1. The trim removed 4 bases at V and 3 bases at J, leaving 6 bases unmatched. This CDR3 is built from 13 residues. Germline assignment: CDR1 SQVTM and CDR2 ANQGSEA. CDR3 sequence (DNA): TGCAGCGTTGTGGAACAGGGGCTCTACGAGCAGTACTTC. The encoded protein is CSVVEQGLYEQYF.

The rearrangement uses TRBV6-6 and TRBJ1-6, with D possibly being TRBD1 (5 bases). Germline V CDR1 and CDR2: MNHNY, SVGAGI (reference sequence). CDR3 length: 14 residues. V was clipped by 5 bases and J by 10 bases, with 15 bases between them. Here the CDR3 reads CASSEDPRGSPLHF. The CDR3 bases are TGTGCCAGCAGTGAGGACCCTCGGGGGTCACCCCTCCACTTT.

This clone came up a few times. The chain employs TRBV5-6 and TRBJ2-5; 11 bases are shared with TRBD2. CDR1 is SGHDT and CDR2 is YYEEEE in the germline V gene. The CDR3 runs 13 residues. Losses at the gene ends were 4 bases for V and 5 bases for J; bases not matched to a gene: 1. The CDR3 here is CASSRLAGETQYF. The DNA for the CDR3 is TGTGCCAGCAGCAGACTAGCGGGGGAGACCCAGTACTTC.

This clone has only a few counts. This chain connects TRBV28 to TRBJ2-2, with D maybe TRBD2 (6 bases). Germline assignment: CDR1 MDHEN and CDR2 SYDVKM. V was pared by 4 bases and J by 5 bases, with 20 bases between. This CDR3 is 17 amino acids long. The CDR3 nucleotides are TGTGCCAGCAGTTCTTCCCTGGCTAGCGTACGGACCGGGGAGCTGTTTTTT. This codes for CASSSSLASVRTGELFF. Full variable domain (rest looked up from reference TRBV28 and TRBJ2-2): DVKVTQSSRYLVKRTGEKVFLECVQDMDHENMFWYRQDPGLGLRLIYFSYDVKMKEKGDIPEGYSVSREKKERFSLILESASTNQTSMYLCASSSSLASVRTGELFFGEGSRLTVL.

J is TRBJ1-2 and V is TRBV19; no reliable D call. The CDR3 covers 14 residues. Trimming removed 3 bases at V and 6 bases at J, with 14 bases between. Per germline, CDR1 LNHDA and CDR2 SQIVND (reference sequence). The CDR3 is CASSILLQGHGYTF. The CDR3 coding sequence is TGTGCCAGTAGTATCCTTCTGCAAGGCCATGGCTACACCTTC.

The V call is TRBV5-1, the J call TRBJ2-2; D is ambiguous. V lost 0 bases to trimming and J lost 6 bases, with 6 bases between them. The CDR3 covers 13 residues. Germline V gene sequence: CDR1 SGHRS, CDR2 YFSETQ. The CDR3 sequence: CASSLGGPGELFF. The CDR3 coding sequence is TGCGCCAGCAGCTTGGGAGGTCCCGGGGAGCTGTTTTTT.

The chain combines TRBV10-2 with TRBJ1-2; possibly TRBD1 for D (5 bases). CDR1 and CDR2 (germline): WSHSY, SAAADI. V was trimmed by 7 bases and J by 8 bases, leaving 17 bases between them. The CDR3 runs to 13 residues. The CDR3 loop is CASKNERGGGYTF. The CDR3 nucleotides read TGCGCCAGCAAAAATGAGCGGGGCGGGGGCTACACCTTC.

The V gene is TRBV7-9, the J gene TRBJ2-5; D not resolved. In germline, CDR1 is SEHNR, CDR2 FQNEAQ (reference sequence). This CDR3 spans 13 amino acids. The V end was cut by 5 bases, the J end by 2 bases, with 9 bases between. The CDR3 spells CASSRANQETQYF. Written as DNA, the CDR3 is TGTGCCAGCAGCCGGGCGAATCAAGAGACCCAGTACTTC.

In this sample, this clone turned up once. The CDR3 coding sequence is TGTGCCACTCGAAATCGACAGGGCTCGGGGGAGACCCAGTACTTC. It is translated as CATRNRQGSGETQYF. V usage is TRBV10-3 and J usage is TRBJ2-5; 7 bases fit TRBD1. Germline V gives CDR1 ENHRY, CDR2 SYGVKD. The V and J ends lost 10 bases and 5 bases, in that order; junction bases with no gene match: 16. This CDR3 region has 15 residues.

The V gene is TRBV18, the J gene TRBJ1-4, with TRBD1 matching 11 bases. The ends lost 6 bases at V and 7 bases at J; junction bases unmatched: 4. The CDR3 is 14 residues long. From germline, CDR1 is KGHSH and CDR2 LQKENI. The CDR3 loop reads CASSPGTGGEKLFF. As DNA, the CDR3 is TGTGCCAGCTCCCCCGGGACAGGGGGTGAAAAACTGTTTTTT. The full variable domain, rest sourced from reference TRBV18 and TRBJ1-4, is NAGVMQNPRHLVRRRGQEARLRCSPMKGHSHVYWYRQLPEEGLKFMVYLQKENIIDESGMPKERFSAEFPKEGPSILRIQQVVRGDSAAYFCASSPGTGGEKLFFGSGTQLSVL.

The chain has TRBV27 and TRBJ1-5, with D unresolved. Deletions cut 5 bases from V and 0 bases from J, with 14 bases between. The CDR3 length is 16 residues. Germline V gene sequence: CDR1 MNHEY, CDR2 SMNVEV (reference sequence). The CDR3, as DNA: TGTGCCAGCAGTGAAGCAGCGTACTATAGCAATCAGCCCCAGCATTTT. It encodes CASSEAAYYSNQPQHF.

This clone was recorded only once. In DNA, the CDR3 is TGTGCCAGCAGCTTGTTCGACGTGGGACAATTAGAGCAGTTCTTC. Residues: CASSLFDVGQLEQFF. The chain is built from TRBV5-5 and TRBJ2-1; possible D gene TRBD1, 6 bases. There are 15 residues in the CDR3. V was cut by 1 base and J by 10 bases, with 18 bases left in between. Germline CDR1 reads SGHKS; CDR2 reads YYEKEE (reference sequence).

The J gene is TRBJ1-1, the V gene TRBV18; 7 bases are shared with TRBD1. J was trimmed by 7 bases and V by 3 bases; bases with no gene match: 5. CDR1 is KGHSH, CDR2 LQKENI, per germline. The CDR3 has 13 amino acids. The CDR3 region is CASSPPTGSEAFF. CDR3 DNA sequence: TGTGCCAGCTCACCCCCGACAGGGAGTGAAGCTTTCTTT.

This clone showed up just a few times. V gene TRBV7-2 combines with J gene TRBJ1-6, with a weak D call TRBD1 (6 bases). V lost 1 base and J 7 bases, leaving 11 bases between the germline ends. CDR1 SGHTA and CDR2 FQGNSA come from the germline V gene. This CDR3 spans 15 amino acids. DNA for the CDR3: TGTGCCAGCAGCTTAGTCGGGGGGCCCAATTCACCCCTCCACTTT. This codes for CASSLVGGPNSPLHF.

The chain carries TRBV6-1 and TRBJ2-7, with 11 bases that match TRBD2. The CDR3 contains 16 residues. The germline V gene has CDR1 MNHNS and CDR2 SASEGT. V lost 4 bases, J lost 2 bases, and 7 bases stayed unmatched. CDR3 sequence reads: CASSGRLAGYTYEQYF. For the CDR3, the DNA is TGTGCCAGCAGTGGGCGACTAGCGGGGTATACCTACGAGCAGTACTTC.